Reported below is one T cell receptor (beta chain). Its antigen has not been determined. Per-base qualities were not stored, and no clone one base away is much larger. Trimming takes 11 bases from V and 3 bases from J, and the germline ends sit 11 bases apart. Taken from cysteine to phenylalanine, the CDR3 has 12 residues. The kept DNA is CDR3 alone, 36 bases in frame from the first base. From the germline V gene (reference sequence), CDR1 is MNHEY and CDR2 is SMNVEV. The cohort consisted of 600 to 700 healthy bone marrow donors. At the time of sampling, every cohort member was nominally healthy, though immune exposures that went unrecorded were likely present. The donor tested CMV seronegative, placing the donor among the 350 or so seronegative members of the cohort. A peripheral blood sample was collected from each donor, and TCR beta sequencing was performed on peripheral blood mononuclear cells. Genomic DNA was extracted from the blood cell samples with the Qiagen DNeasy Blood Extraction Kit.

The data were obtained in a study of cytomegalovirus exposure and HLA in healthy donors (dated by TCRdb to 2015 to 2018). Study-level background: An earlier analysis of roughly 500 of the donors reported approximately 270 Gb of sequence data and about 100 million unique TCR beta sequences from some 180 million T cells. An early release that covered about 600 HLA-typed donors contained about 300 gigabases of sequencing data and tens of millions of unique TCR sequences. Among the approximately 400 genotyped donors, 75% to 90% belonged to the genetic ancestry cluster associated with self-reported Caucasian donors. The study was designed to test whether signatures of past pathogen exposure could be identified by cataloging public T cell receptors. The study used immunosequencing to profile the T cell repertoires of several hundred subjects and linked those repertoires to cytomegalovirus serostatus. In addition to the first cohort of 500 to 850 subjects, a separate validation cohort of approximately 110 different subjects was used. High-throughput TCR immunosequencing, statistical association of individual TCRs with disease status, and machine learning were combined to predict cytomegalovirus infection status. A later analysis re-examined previously published TCR beta repertoires from more than 600 donors and added high-resolution HLA genotyping to investigate patterns of TCR occurrence. Rather than using new phenotypic data, the later analysis identified candidate immune exposures from TCR beta sequences and from how often those sequences occurred across donors. An earlier analysis of around 540 of the donors applied high-throughput TCR beta sequencing to assess whether each TCR beta V gene segment acted as functional or pseudogenic. Alongside the repertoire data, information on donor age, sex, ethnicity and CMV serostatus was compiled. Genome-wide SNP genotypes for about 55% of the 666 donors were used in a later genetic analysis, which treated that subset as a discovery cohort. Every repertoire in the discovery cohort had been generated on one and the same sequencing platform. HLA typing included class I and class II loci at four-digit resolution. The number of typed donors differed by locus: about 620-640 for A, B, C, DRB1 and DQB1; approximately 530 for DQA1; approximately 600 for DPA1; and about 450 for DPB1. Four to six DR-DQ haplotypes were handled as single units for association and clustering because linkage in the cohort was strong. Among roughly 400 genotyped donors of the cohort, an average of approximately 240,000 unique TCR beta nucleotide sequences was sequenced per donor, of which about 18% were non-productive.

Points the paper makes about the study in general: In this cohort, only TCR beta chains were sequenced, and detectable features were limited by the absence of alpha or paired-chain data. The study listed approximately 160 TCR beta chains as associated with cytomegalovirus. The sequencing pipeline was judged likely to have produced a cluster of highly shared sequence variants as a technical artifact. Immune exposure information for the cohort was limited to CMV serostatus. Roughly uniform sequencing depth across donors was assumed in presence/absence analyses, although this assumption may not hold. Linkage disequilibrium might explain the correlated functional status among segregating V segments, but an unknown experimental factor could not be excluded. Several of the top co-occurrence clusters appeared to be linked to parvovirus B19, influenza, CMV and Epstein-Barr virus, according to a later analysis. Because HLA typing was unavailable for some donors at each locus, only the typed subset was used in association tests. Most CMV-associated TCR beta chains appeared to be HLA-restricted in a later analysis, and the HLA associations seemed to be driven largely by CMV exposure. Most TCR sequences were observed very rarely across donors, whereas some public TCRs were present in many individuals. A further reported finding was that TCR beta sequences accurately predicted the HLA-A and HLA-B alleles for most subjects in the first cohort. In a later analysis, TCR association rates were found to vary across HLA loci, with the most associated TCRs seen for DRB1 alleles and the fewest for HLA-C alleles. The authors suggested that the approach could potentially be generalized to other disease states and immunological phenotypes. In vitro tests confirmed that a few of the cytomegalovirus-associated TCR beta chains recognize cytomegalovirus antigens. A later analysis associated 15,000 to 20,000 TCR beta sequences with specific HLA alleles at a false discovery rate of 0.05. V-gene and J-gene trimming of TCR beta chains was associated with a missense DCLRE1C variant in a later genetic analysis, and the association was replicated in an independent cohort. The earlier analysis of approximately 590 of the donors excluded 15 to 20 rarely observed V segments, including chromosome 9 orphons, because counts were too low. In both the original and validation cohorts, the classifier was reported to diagnose cytomegalovirus status with high specificity and sensitivity. A later genetic analysis reported fewer N-insertions in productive TCRs among donors in an Asian-associated ancestry cluster than the roughly 700-donor mean. In a later analysis, HLA-associated TCR beta chains were found to be more clonally expanded and to have lower generation probabilities than equally common non-associated chains. When HLA alleles, especially DR and DQ, strongly co-occurred, attributing TCR associations to individual alleles was difficult. Because the 87-base-pair reads could not distinguish some IMGT-functional V segments, including TRBV6-2 and TRBV6-3, those segments were excluded. In an earlier analysis of a few hundred of the donors, most TCR beta V segments were observed in productive rearrangements about 90% or about 30% of the time, broadly matching IMGT annotations.

Library creation used the immunoSEQ multiplex PCR assay. The multiplex PCR relied on a mix of 60 forward primers for TCR Vbeta segments and 13 reverse primers for TCR Jbeta segments. The CDR3 region of rearranged TCR beta genes was amplified from genomic DNA by a multiplex PCR assay. The Illumina HiSeq System was used to sequence the amplified TCR beta libraries as 87-base-pair reads. As for the authors' bioinformatics: In a later analysis, tens of millions of unique TCR beta chains were counted across the 650 to 700 repertoires, and about 10 million of these chains were shared by at least two donors. Raw reads were error-corrected and collapsed into unique sequences by a nearest-neighbor algorithm in which closely related sequences were merged to remove PCR and sequencing errors. V, D and J gene segments were assigned by aligning CDR3 sequences to IMGT reference sequences. Each retained sequence needed at least a six-nucleotide match to both a V gene segment and a J gene segment. Rearrangements were classified as productive when the CDR3 lacked stop codons and remained in frame with V and J, and all other rearrangements were classified as non-productive. Following IMGT convention, CDR3 was defined as the stretch from the second conserved V-encoded cysteine to the conserved J-encoded phenylalanine. In an earlier analysis of some 550 of the donors, sequences lacking an unambiguous match to a single V gene segment were excluded. In an earlier analysis of approximately 590 of the donors, a V segment was called functional when productive rearrangements were above 56.7%, and segregating when the standard deviation between donors exceeded 5%. A statistical classification framework was developed to diagnose cytomegalovirus status using the catalog of TCR beta chain sequences. In a later analysis, V and J genes were assigned by comparing TCR nucleotide sequences against IMGT/GENE-DB human TR gene sequences. In a later analysis, CDR3 sequences and most-parsimonious VDJ recombination scenarios were assigned using the TCRdist pipeline. In a later analysis, each TCR beta chain was defined by its CDR3 amino acid sequence together with its V-gene family, and reads lacking a unique V-gene family were excluded. A later analysis removed several hundred highly shared, low-generation-probability nucleotide sequences to deal with suspected cross-contamination and a sequencing artifact. In a later analysis, a clonal expansion index was calculated for each public chain from normalized within-repertoire ranks of inferred template counts. Generation probabilities in a later analysis came from a VDJ recombination model fitted to out-of-frame rearrangements, and those results were checked against IGoR. Hypergeometric tests were used in a later analysis to score TCR-TCR, TCR-HLA and TCR-CMV co-occurrence, with a repertoire-size bias correction applied to the TCR pairs. False discovery rates were estimated in a later analysis by permuting HLA or CMV assignments 20 times. In a later analysis, co-occurring TCRs were grouped using DBSCAN, and TCRdist sequence similarity was added for clustering within HLA-allele-positive subsets. Repertoires with fewer than 30,000 or more than 120,000 public chains were left out of co-occurrence clustering, as were a handful of repertoires with anomalous nucleotide sharing. TCRdb re-hosts the immuneACCESS table, in-frame sequences only. Its copies lack some clones; in the studies checked, an unresolved V gene accounts for under half of them, and the cause for the rest is not known. The V and J calls and clone size were taken over from that table, and D and trimming were inferred from the DNA. The sample table contains about 130,000 clones; only one count was recorded for 75% to 90% of them. The leading ten clones occupy 2% to 3% of the sample.

The sequenced material came from PBMCs. This receptor was taken from a man aged 25-40 years in good health and CMV-seronegative. The chain is assembled from TRBV27 and TRBJ2-1, with TRBD2 perhaps the D gene, on 5 matching bases. The CDR3 amino acid sequence is: CASTSFYNEQFF. At the DNA level, the sequence is TGTGCCTCTACTAGTTTCTACAATGAGCAGTTCTTC.